The 23 T cell receptor beta chains given below trace back to one sample, sequenced in a study of spatial heterogeneity in lung cancer. Indicated time point: sample taken at primary tumor resection. Material for sequencing was whole RNA from tumor, nontumor lung or frozen PBMC, left unsorted. MiXCR, run by TCRdb on the 5' RACE reads, gives a single entry per CDR3 protein. The sample records about 22,000 distinct CDR3 sequences, about 4.9% being singletons. The sample was PBMCs, taken at surgery. The receptors shown here come from a male donor with early-stage non-small cell lung cancer.

As for this clonotype: A single base separates this from a much larger clone, so it may be a read error. The rearrangement joins TRBV9 to TRBJ2-1, with D possibly matching TRBD2 (5 bases). Germline V gives CDR1 SGDLS, CDR2 YYNGEE. This CDR3 is 15 amino acids long. Trimming left V 4 bases short and J 0 bases short, with 11 bases between. CDR3 loop: CASSLPGSSYNEQFF. DNA of the CDR3: TGTGCCAGCAGCCTACCGGGGAGCTCCTACAATGAGCAGTTCTTC.

The chain uses TRBV28 and TRBJ1-2; 7 bases align to TRBD1. Germline loops: CDR1 MDHEN, CDR2 SYDVKM. V was pared by 4 bases and J by 5 bases, with 13 bases of the junction left unmatched. This CDR3 comprises 16 residues. CDR3 in DNA: TGTGCCAGCAGTTCTACAGGGGAAGGGTTTTGGTATGGCTACACCTTC. Protein product: CASSSTGEGFWYGYTF.

The V and J genes are TRBV6-7 and TRBJ2-5; 10 nucleotides line up with TRBD2. TRBV6-7 falls under the ORF class, with uncertain function. V gave up 2 bases and J gave up 4 bases; unmatched junction bases: 4. CDR3 length: 15 amino acids. Here the CDR3 reads CASSYHLAGVETQYF. The CDR3 nucleotides read TGTGCCAGCAGTTACCATCTAGCGGGAGTAGAGACCCAGTACTTC.

This clonotype showed up many times. The rearrangement links TRBV4-1 to TRBJ1-1, with 12 bases fitting TRBD1. V was pared by 4 bases and J by 8 bases, with 20 bases of the junction left unmatched. CDR1 is MGHRA and CDR2 is YSYEKL in the germline V gene. This CDR3 is 19 amino acids long. CDR3 coding DNA: TGCGCCAGCAGCCCCGGGACAGGGGGCGCACAGGGGCGCCGTTCAGAAGCTTTCTTT. It encodes CASSPGTGGAQGRRSEAFF.

This clonotype was detected ten times or more. The chain uses TRBV27 and TRBJ2-7, with D unclear. The CDR3 is made up of 13 amino acids. In germline, CDR1 is MNHEY, CDR2 SMNVEV (reference sequence). Trimming removed 5 bases at V and 7 bases at J, with 15 bases between. DNA for the CDR3: TGTGCCAGCAGTCCTACTTCCCAGTGGGAGCAGTACTTC. This encodes CASSPTSQWEQYF.

By proportion, this clonotype is medium-sized. The chain recombines TRBV2 with TRBJ2-1, with 11 bases matching TRBD2. The junction had 11 bases not matched to a gene; V was cut back by 7 bases and J by 6 bases. CDR1 and CDR2 from the germline V gene are SNHLY and FYNNEI. This CDR3 spans 16 amino acids. CDR3 in DNA: TGTGCCAGCAAGATCTTCCGGCTAGCGGGAGGCAATGAGCAGTTCTTC. Amino acid sequence: CASKIFRLAGGNEQFF.

This clonotype occurred many times. The chain is built from TRBV2 and TRBJ2-3; TRBD2 matches 7 bases. Germline V gene lookup returns CDR1 SNHLY and CDR2 FYNNEI. The V segment lost 1 base and the J segment 10 bases; nucleotides outside the gene matches: 8. This CDR3 spans 14 amino acids. In nucleotides, the CDR3 is TGTGCCAGCAGTGAAGTTACGACTAGCCGGGCGCAGTATTTT. Translated: CASSEVTTSRAQYF.

This clonotype was found many times. The chain employs TRBV7-2 and TRBJ2-7; D might be TRBD1 or TRBD2, each matching 5 bases. CDR3 length: 16 residues. V was trimmed by 1 base and J by 1 base, leaving 14 bases between them. CDR1 SGHTA and CDR2 FQGNSA come from the germline V gene. CDR3 amino acids: CASSLVGGVTSYEQYF. In DNA, the CDR3 is TGTGCCAGCAGCTTAGTTGGGGGAGTGACTTCCTACGAGCAGTACTTC.

The table lists this clonotype with many counts. The J gene is TRBJ2-2, the V gene TRBV28; TRBD2 matches at 11 bases. Germline trimming cut 6 bases from V and 2 bases from J; bases unmatched to any gene: 8. Germline V gene lookup returns CDR1 MDHEN and CDR2 SYDVKM. The CDR3 loop spans 17 amino acids. CDR3 nucleotides: TGTGCCAGCAGCCCCTATACTAGCGGGAGAAACACCGGGGAGCTGTTTTTT. Its protein product is CASSPYTSGRNTGELFF. Drawing the rest from reference TRBV28 and TRBJ2-2, the complete variable domain is DVKVTQSSRYLVKRTGEKVFLECVQDMDHENMFWYRQDPGLGLRLIYFSYDVKMKEKGDIPEGYSVSREKKERFSLILESASTNQTSMYLCASSPYTSGRNTGELFFGEGSRLTVL.

This clonotype was counted only a few times. This chain uses TRBV10-2 with TRBJ2-5; 13 positions agree with TRBD2. CDR1 is WSHSY and CDR2 is SAAADI in the germline V gene. The CDR3 is 16 residues long. The junction had 5 bases not matched to a gene; V was cut back by 6 bases and J by 1 base. Written as DNA, the CDR3 is TGCGCCAGCAGCCTTAGACTAGCGGGAGGCCAAGAGACCCAGTACTTC. As protein: CASSLRLAGGQETQYF.

This clonotype was seen repeatedly, ten times or more. This sequence joins TRBV9 and TRBJ2-1; a possible D gene is TRBD2 (5 bases). Trimming removed 0 bases at V and 0 bases at J, with 10 bases between. Per germline, CDR1 SGDLS and CDR2 YYNGEE. The CDR3 is made up of 16 amino acids. The CDR3 region is CASSVVSGGSYNEQFF. Here the CDR3 DNA reads TGTGCCAGCAGCGTAGTGAGCGGAGGCTCCTACAATGAGCAGTTCTTC. The full variable domain, with the rest looked up from reference TRBV9 and TRBJ2-1, is DSGVTQTPKHLITATGQRVTLRCSPRSGDLSVYWYQQSLDQGLQFLIQYYNGEERAKGNILERFSAQQFPDLHSELNLSSLELGDSALYFCASSVVSGGSYNEQFFGPGTRLTVL.

In DNA, the CDR3 is TGTGCCAGCTCACCACCCGGGACAGGGTTGATTGAGCAGTTCTTC. Amino acids: CASSPPGTGLIEQFF. This sequence joins TRBV18 and TRBJ2-1; 9 bases agree with TRBD1. Germline trimming cut 0 bases from V and 9 bases from J; bases unmatched to any gene: 6. There are 15 residues in the CDR3. Germline V gives CDR1 KGHSH, CDR2 LQKENI.

This clonotype has a handful of counts. The rearrangement joins TRBV11-2 to TRBJ2-5, with 7 bases that match TRBD2. Germline lookup yields CDR1 SGHAT and CDR2 FQNNGV. V lost 1 base to trimming and J lost 4 bases; unmatched junction nucleotides: 9. This CDR3 contains 16 residues. The CDR3 DNA sequence: TGTGCCAGCAGCTTAGTGGGAGGGGAAGGTGTAGAGACCCAGTACTTC. Its protein product is CASSLVGGEGVETQYF. The full variable domain, in which reference TRBV11-2 and TRBJ2-5 provide the parts outside the CDR3, is EAGVAQSPRYKIIEKRQSVAFWCNPISGHATLYWYQQILGQGPKLLIQFQNNGVVDDSQLPKDRFSAERLKGVDSTLKIQPAKLEDSAVYLCASSLVGGEGVETQYFGPGTRLLVL.

The CDR3 DNA sequence: TGCGCCACCCCTCCTGTCGCCTCCGGATACGAGCAGTACTTC. Encoded protein: CATPPVASGYEQYF. This chain connects TRBV10-1 to TRBJ2-7, with unresolved D. CDR3 length equals 14 residues. The V end was cut by 10 bases, the J end by 4 bases, with 20 bases between. CDR1 and CDR2 from the germline V gene are WNHNN and SYGVQD (reference sequence).

As for this clonotype: This may be a read error, as it is one base from a much larger clone. The CDR3 does not close with the conserved phenylalanine or tryptophan, likely indicating a read error. The chain combines TRBV10-3 with TRBJ2-1, with D tentatively TRBD1 (5 bases). Looked up from germline, CDR1 is ENHRY and CDR2 is SYGVKD. This CDR3 has 15 residues. Trimming took off 2 bases at V and 7 bases at J, with 15 bases between the two ends. DNA for the CDR3: TGTGCCATCAGTGAGGTGACCCACCCAGGGAATGAGCAGTTCCTC. Amino acid sequence: CAISEVTHPGNEQFL.

DNA of the CDR3: TGTGCCAGCAGCCCGATAACTAGCGGGGGGGCCGGTCATGACCAAGAGACCCAGTACTTC. It translates to CASSPITSGGAGHDQETQYF. The chain joins TRBV3-1 to TRBJ2-5; TRBD2 aligns across 13 bases. CDR1 and CDR2 (germline): LGHDT, YNNKEL (reference sequence). The ends lost 4 bases at V and 0 bases at J; junction bases unmatched: 14. There are 20 residues in the CDR3.

This clonotype was seen many times. V and J are TRBV11-2 and TRBJ2-3; D call uncertain. The CDR3 is made up of 15 amino acids. Trimming pared 3 bases from V and 0 bases from J, leaving 10 bases between. Germline V CDR1 and CDR2: SGHAT, FQNNGV. This CDR3 is CASSLWADSTDTQYF. Here the CDR3 DNA reads TGTGCCAGCAGCTTGTGGGCAGACAGCACAGATACGCAGTATTTT.

This clonotype was counted only a few times. The chain couples TRBV18 to TRBJ2-7, with D unclear. There are 12 residues in the CDR3. Per germline, CDR1 KGHSH and CDR2 LQKENI. V lost 2 bases and J lost 4, with 6 bases in between. The CDR3 sequence is CASSPDPYEQYF. In DNA form, the CDR3 reads TGTGCCAGCTCACCAGACCCTTACGAGCAGTACTTC.

In this sample, this clonotype turned up many times. V is TRBV2 and J is TRBJ1-1; the match to TRBD1 covers 7 bases. V was pared by 5 bases and J by 3 bases, with 6 bases of the junction left unmatched. CDR1 is SNHLY, CDR2 FYNNEI, per germline. The CDR3 runs to 14 residues. The CDR3, as DNA: TGTGCCAGCAGTTTGCAGGGGGTTCACACTGAAGCTTTCTTT. Translated, it gives CASSLQGVHTEAFF.

This clonotype was counted ten times or more. The chain links TRBV7-2 to TRBJ2-3, with 8 bases that match TRBD2. Germline lookup yields CDR1 SGHTA and CDR2 FQGNSA. V lost 2 bases, J lost 2 bases, and 12 bases stayed unmatched. The CDR3 has 18 amino acids. CDR3 amino acids: CASSLLPQGGGTTDTQYF. CDR3 nucleotide sequence: TGTGCCAGCAGCTTATTACCTCAGGGCGGGGGGACCACAGATACGCAGTATTTT.

In this sample, this clonotype turned up many times. V usage is TRBV7-3 and J usage is TRBJ2-2, with unresolved D. Germline CDR1 and CDR2: SGHTA and FQGTGA. V lost 0 bases to trimming and J lost 8 bases, with 10 bases between them. This CDR3 comprises 14 residues. The chain's CDR3 is CASSLTLGRGELFF. CDR3 DNA: TGTGCCAGCAGCTTAACCCTCGGCCGGGGGGAGCTGTTTTTT.

There are many counts of this clonotype. The chain recombines TRBV27 with TRBJ2-7; D might be TRBD1 or TRBD2, each matching 6 bases. The CDR3 is 14 residues long. V lost 2 bases and J lost 4, with 12 bases in between. Per the germline V gene, CDR1 is MNHEY and CDR2 is SMNVEV (reference sequence). The CDR3 nucleotides read TGTGCCAGCAGTTTAGTCGGGGGCATGTACGAGCAGTACTTC. Its protein product is CASSLVGGMYEQYF.

This clonotype is medium-sized within its sample. CDR3 nucleotide sequence: TGTGCCAGCAGTGTGTCCTCTGGGGCCAACGTCCTGACTTTC. Its protein product is CASSVSSGANVLTF. The V gene is TRBV12-3 or TRBV12-4, the J gene TRBJ2-6; D remains unclear. Trimming removed 5 bases at V and 0 bases at J, with 5 bases between. The CDR3 is made up of 14 amino acids.